Listed here are 30 T cell receptor beta chains from one sample, sequenced in a study of vaccination effects on CD4 cells after COVID-19. The table came from immunoSEQ multiplex PCR; TCRdb's copy has only in-frame clones and leaves some out. This table has about 66,000 clones, approximately 79% appearing once. Their target antigens are unknown. Cultured cells yielded isolated CD4+ T cells after less than 11 days. Two doses of BNT162b2 or mRNA-1273 vaccine were administered to participants. The sample was CD4+ T cells from PBMCs cultured without peptide, taken after COVID-19 vaccination. The receptors originated from a human donor who received a COVID-19 vaccine.

This chain joins TRBV6-5 and TRBJ1-1, with D unresolved. Trimming took 5 bases from V and 0 from J, leaving 13 bases between them. The CDR3 runs to 15 residues. Germline lookup yields CDR1 MNHEY and CDR2 SVGAGI. CDR3 residues: CASSLSGGLNTEAFF. The CDR3 region has the DNA TGTGCCAGCAGTCTCTCCGGTGGTCTGAACACTGAAGCTTTCTTT.

The chain joins TRBV5-1 to TRBJ1-3, with D unresolved. Trimming removed 2 bases at V and 2 bases at J, with 5 bases between. Germline CDR1 reads SGHRS; CDR2 reads YFSETQ. The CDR3 spans 13 residues. The CDR3 coding sequence is TGCGCCAGCAGCTTCACACCTGGAAACACCATATATTTT. This encodes CASSFTPGNTIYF.

The chain couples TRBV18 to TRBJ2-7; possible D gene TRBD2, 5 bases. The CDR3 length is 14 residues. The germline V gene encodes CDR1 KGHSH and CDR2 LQKENI. Trimming took 3 bases from V and 6 from J, leaving 15 bases between them. The CDR3 DNA sequence: TGTGCCAGCTCACCCGAGAGGGATTCGAGCGAGCAGTACGTC. As protein: CASSPERDSSEQYV.

This chain links TRBV28 with TRBJ1-4; D gene ambiguous. This CDR3 region has 16 residues. Trimming shortened V by 3 bases and J by 5 bases, and 16 bases separated the two germline ends. CDR1 and CDR2 from the germline V gene are MDHEN and SYDVKM. The chain's CDR3 is CASSFGLRSQNEKLFF. The CDR3 DNA sequence: TGTGCCAGCAGTTTTGGGTTGCGGTCTCAGAATGAAAAACTGTTTTTT.

This clone was picked up one time. The chain combines TRBV5-4 with TRBJ1-2; the D gene is possibly TRBD1 (5 bases). In germline, CDR1 is SGHNT, CDR2 YYREEE (reference sequence). V lost 4 bases and J 5 bases, leaving 9 bases between the germline ends. The CDR3 loop spans 12 amino acids. CDR3 bases: TGTGCCAGCAGCCGGGACCTATATGGCTACACCTTC. Protein: CASSRDLYGYTF.

A few counts support this clone. The chain links TRBV7-9 to TRBJ1-1, with D unresolved. Germline lookup yields CDR1 SEHNR and CDR2 FQNEAQ (reference sequence). V was clipped by 5 bases and J by 6 bases, with 4 bases between them. This CDR3 has 10 residues. CDR3 bases: TGTGCCAGCAGCCTGTCTGAAGCTTTCTTT. Translated, it gives CASSLSEAFF.

This clone was observed a few times. V is TRBV30 and J is TRBJ2-2; 9 nucleotides line up with TRBD1. V was clipped by 3 bases and J by 7 bases; unmatched bases: 3. Germline V CDR1 and CDR2: GTSNPN, SVGIG (reference sequence). The CDR3 spans 13 residues. Written as DNA, the CDR3 is TGTGCCTGGAGAGGACAGGGGTACGGGGAGCTGTTTTTT. Encoded protein: CAWRGQGYGELFF.

The chain employs TRBV7-2 and TRBJ1-4, with D possibly matching TRBD1 (6 bases). Trimming took off 4 bases at V and 8 bases at J, with 11 bases between the two ends. The length of the CDR3 is 13 residues. In germline, CDR1 is SGHTA, CDR2 FQGNSA. The CDR3 loop reads CASSSGTYEKLFF. CDR3 coding DNA: TGTGCCAGCAGCTCCGGGACATACGAAAAACTGTTTTTT.

This clone has more than one count but fewer than ten. CDR3 bases: TGTGCCAGCAGCCAAGTGGTCGGTTGGAACTATGGCTACACCTTC. Protein: CASSQVVGWNYGYTF. The chain couples TRBV14 to TRBJ1-2; no definite D call. V was trimmed by 1 base and J by 2 bases, leaving 11 bases between them. This CDR3 is built from 15 residues. Looked up from germline, CDR1 is SGHDN and CDR2 is FVKESK.

The rearrangement uses TRBV6-5 and TRBJ2-7; D might be TRBD1 (5 bases). V lost 5 bases, J lost 2 bases, and 16 bases lay in between. The germline CDR1 and CDR2 sequences are MNHEY and SVGAGI. CDR3 length: 15 residues. CDR3 sequence (DNA): TGTGCCAGCAGTCTTGTCCGGCAGGGTCCCTACGAGCAGTACGTC. It encodes CASSLVRQGPYEQYV.

The CDR3 is CASSLTGGAKTAFF. For the CDR3, the DNA is TGCGCCAGCAGCCTCACAGGGGGCGCGAAGACAGCTTTCTTT. V is TRBV5-1 and J is TRBJ1-1; 9 nucleotides align to TRBD1. The germline gives CDR1 SGHRS, CDR2 YFSETQ. V gave up 4 bases and J gave up 10 bases; unmatched junction bases: 11. The CDR3 is made up of 14 amino acids.

This clone was recorded once. The chain recombines TRBV7-9 with TRBJ2-1, with 9 bases that match TRBD1. J was trimmed by 6 bases and V by 2 bases; bases with no gene match: 14. This CDR3 spans 18 amino acids. Germline V lookup: CDR1 SEHNR, CDR2 FQNEAQ (reference sequence). The CDR3 sequence: CASSLSLLGQGVINEQFF. The CDR3 DNA follows: TGTGCCAGCAGCTTAAGCCTCCTGGGACAGGGTGTTATCAATGAGCAGTTCTTC.

This clone was recorded a few times. The chain is built from TRBV7-2 and TRBJ1-3; no clear D. CDR1 and CDR2 (germline): SGHTA, FQGNSA. CDR3 length equals 13 residues. With 4 bases removed from V and 0 bases from J, the gap between germline ends came to 4 bases. The CDR3 bases are TGTGCCAGCAGCTCGACCTCTGGAAACACCATATATTTT. Its translation is CASSSTSGNTIYF.

The gene calls are TRBV19 and TRBJ1-5; D call uncertain. This CDR3 is 13 amino acids long. Germline V lookup: CDR1 LNHDA, CDR2 SQIVND (reference sequence). V lost 5 bases to trimming and J lost 0 bases, with 5 bases between them. The DNA of the CDR3 is TGTGCCAGTAGTGACACTAGCAATCAGCCCCAGCATTTT. It encodes CASSDTSNQPQHF.

The rearrangement joins TRBV21-1 to TRBJ2-7; the listed D gene, TRBD1, was not tested against the DNA. TRBV21-1 is designated a pseudogene. This CDR3 is built from 16 residues. CDR3 protein: CASSKQGDRESREQYV. The CDR3 nucleotides read TGTGCCAGCAGCAAACAAGGAGACAGGGAATCCCGCGAGCAGTACGTC.

This clone came up once. The CDR3 DNA sequence: TGTGCCAGCAGCGTAGGAGAGGGACCGACCGGGGAGCTGTTTTTT. Protein: CASSVGEGPTGELFF. The chain recombines TRBV9 with TRBJ2-2; tentatively, D is TRBD1 or TRBD2 (5 bases each). Germline lookup yields CDR1 SGDLS and CDR2 YYNGEE. The CDR3 length is 15 residues. The germline V and J ends were trimmed by 0 bases and 5 bases, with 11 bases remaining between them.

The CDR3 nucleotides read TGTGCCAGCAGCTTGGAGACAGGGGGCGAGCAGTACGTC. Its protein product is CASSLETGGEQYV. This chain links TRBV5-8 with TRBJ2-7; 9 bases map to TRBD1. Germline assignment: CDR1 SGHTS and CDR2 YDEGEE. The junction had 1 base not matched to a gene; V was cut back by 0 bases and J by 6 bases. The CDR3 length is 13 residues.

V and J are TRBV7-3 and TRBJ1-2, with D unclear. This CDR3 is built from 13 residues. V lost 3 bases, J lost 7 bases, and 12 bases lay in between. Germline V lookup: CDR1 SGHTA, CDR2 FQGTGA. CDR3 sequence (DNA): TGTGCCAGCAGCTTGGTTCCGAACGGTGGCTACACCTTC. It specifies CASSLVPNGGYTF.

The count of this clone is one. The chain recombines TRBV5-1 with TRBJ1-1; TRBD1 agrees at 9 bases. Losses at the gene ends were 4 bases for V and 5 bases for J; bases not matched to a gene: 9. The germline CDR1 and CDR2 sequences are SGHRS and YFSETQ. The CDR3 consists of 15 residues. DNA for the CDR3: TGCGCCAGCAGCCCCACGGGACAGGGACAAACTGAAGCTTTCTTT. This encodes CASSPTGQGQTEAFF.

The chain employs TRBV14 and TRBJ1-1; a weak D match, TRBD1 (5 bases). CDR1 is SGHDN, CDR2 FVKESK, per germline. There are 13 residues in the CDR3. Deletions cut 4 bases from V and 4 bases from J, with 10 bases between. The CDR3 region is CASSLRGFTEAFF. The CDR3 DNA sequence: TGTGCCAGCAGCCTACGGGGGTTCACTGAAGCTTTCTTT.

A single count supports this clone. This chain links TRBV7-2 with TRBJ2-1, with TRBD1 matching 8 bases. CDR3 size: 15 residues. From germline, CDR1 is SGHTA and CDR2 FQGNSA. The V gene end was trimmed by 4 bases and the J gene end by 3 bases; junction bases not matched to a gene: 5. The CDR3, as DNA: TGTGCCAGCAGCTCGGACAGGGCGAGCTACAATGAGCAGTTCTTC. The encoded protein is CASSSDRASYNEQFF.

The chain employs TRBV10-1 and TRBJ2-3, with D perhaps TRBD1 or TRBD2 (5 bases each). The CDR3 has 10 amino acids. The V end lost 5 bases, the J end lost 12 bases, and 9 bases lay between the germline ends. The germline V gene encodes CDR1 WNHNN and CDR2 SYGVQD (reference sequence). The CDR3 spells CASSSGAQYF. The CDR3 DNA sequence: TGCGCCAGCAGTTCCGGGGCCCAGTATTTT.

DNA for the CDR3: TGCAGTGCTAGTGCAGGGTGGGGTGGGGACTATGGCTACACCTTC. This sequence encodes CSASAGWGGDYGYTF. The chain recombines TRBV20-1 with TRBJ1-2, with TRBD1 as a possible D gene (5 bases). V was clipped by 3 bases and J by 3 bases, with 17 bases between them. CDR3 length equals 15 residues. CDR1 and CDR2 (germline): DFQATT, SNEGSKA (reference sequence).

The chain uses TRBV4-1 and TRBJ1-1; 9 bases line up with TRBD1. V gave up 0 bases and J gave up 6 bases; unmatched junction bases: 14. This CDR3 contains 18 residues. Per germline, CDR1 MGHRA and CDR2 YSYEKL. The CDR3: CASSQDMRQGGATPEAFF. DNA of the CDR3: TGCGCCAGCAGCCAAGATATGCGACAGGGGGGTGCCACTCCTGAAGCTTTCTTT.

The chain joins TRBV30 to TRBJ2-3; 7 nucleotides line up with TRBD2. V shed 5 bases, J shed 5 bases, and the junction held 7 bases outside the gene matches. This CDR3 spans 13 amino acids. The germline gives CDR1 GTSNPN, CDR2 SVGIG (reference sequence). The CDR3, as DNA: TGTGCCTGGGGGACTAATTATGGAGATACGCAGTATTTT. Its translation: CAWGTNYGDTQYF.

The chain has TRBV5-1 and TRBJ2-5; 10 positions match TRBD2. The CDR3 runs to 15 residues. Germline V lookup: CDR1 SGHRS, CDR2 YFSETQ. J lost 4 bases, V lost 4 bases, and 7 bases had no gene match. CDR3 nucleotide sequence: TGCGCCAGCAGCACCTTAGCGGGGGGAGGAGAGACCCAGTACTTC. It codes for CASSTLAGGGETQYF.

The chain combines TRBV6-5 with TRBJ2-2, with D perhaps TRBD1 (6 bases). This CDR3 contains 15 residues. Between the trimmed V and J ends, which lost 0 bases and 6 bases, there was a span of 11 bases. From germline, CDR1 is MNHEY and CDR2 SVGAGI. The CDR3 DNA follows: TGTGCCAGCAGTTACTCTTGGGGGCCCCCCGGGGAGCTGTTTTTT. Translated, it gives CASSYSWGPPGELFF.

This clone was detected only once. J is TRBJ1-2 and V is TRBV24-1; D ambiguous. The germline V and J ends were trimmed by 3 bases and 6 bases, with 13 bases remaining between them. The germline CDR1 and CDR2 sequences are KGHDR and SFDVKD. This CDR3 is built from 14 residues. CDR3 nucleotides: TGTGCCACCAGTGATGCCCGCCGACGGGATGGCTACACCTTC. Translating it yields CATSDARRRDGYTF.

V usage is TRBV30 and J usage is TRBJ1-1; D unresolved. CDR3 length: 11 amino acids. CDR1 and CDR2 (germline): GTSNPN, SVGIG (reference sequence). Trimming stripped 4 bases from V and 1 base from J, with 4 bases between. This chain's CDR3 is CAWNSNTEAFF. The DNA of the CDR3 is TGTGCCTGGAACTCGAACACTGAAGCTTTCTTT.

The rearrangement uses TRBV6-7 and TRBJ2-7; D possibly uses TRBD1 or TRBD2 (5 bases each). TRBV6-7 is marked as an open reading frame, function uncertain. This CDR3 comprises 14 residues. Trimming removed 7 bases from V and 6 bases from J, with 19 bases in between. For the CDR3, the DNA is TGTGCCAGCACTCCGGGGCCCAAATGGCGCGAGCAGTACGTC. Protein: CASTPGPKWREQYV.